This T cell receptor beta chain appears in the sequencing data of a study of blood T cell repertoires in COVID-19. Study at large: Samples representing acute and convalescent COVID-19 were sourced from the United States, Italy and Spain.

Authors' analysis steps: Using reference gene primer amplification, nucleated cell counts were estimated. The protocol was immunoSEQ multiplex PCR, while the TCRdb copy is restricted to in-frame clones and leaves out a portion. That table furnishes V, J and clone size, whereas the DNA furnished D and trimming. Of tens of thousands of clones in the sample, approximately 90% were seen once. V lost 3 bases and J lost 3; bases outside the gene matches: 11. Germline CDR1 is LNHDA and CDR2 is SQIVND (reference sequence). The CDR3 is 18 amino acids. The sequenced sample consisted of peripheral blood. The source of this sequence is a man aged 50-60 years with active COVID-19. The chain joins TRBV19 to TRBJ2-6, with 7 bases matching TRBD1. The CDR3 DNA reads TGTGCCAGTAGTATCCTGACAGGGTTTTCTAGTGGGGCCAACGTCCTGACTTTC. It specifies CASSILTGFSSGANVLTF.